This record looks at one T cell receptor beta chain sequence and its context. Data came from immunoSEQ multiplex PCR; TCRdb stores just in-frame clones and leaves some out. The table includes 20,000 or so clones, roughly 90% detected once. This entry belongs to a study of T cell changes during pregnancy in multiple sclerosis. J lost 5 bases, V lost 6 bases, and 3 bases had no gene match. Germline CDR1 MNHEY, CDR2 SMNVEV (reference sequence). The CDR3 has 14 amino acids. This sequence joins TRBV27 and TRBJ2-1, with 11 bases that match TRBD2. This TCR derives from a female donor in good health, enrolled as a control in a pregnancy study. The material was CD8+ T cells from peripheral blood mononuclear cells, obtained in the third trimester of pregnancy. The chain's CDR3 is CASRFSGGDNEQFF. CDR3 DNA: TGTGCCAGCAGATTTAGCGGGGGGGACAATGAGCAGTTCTTC.